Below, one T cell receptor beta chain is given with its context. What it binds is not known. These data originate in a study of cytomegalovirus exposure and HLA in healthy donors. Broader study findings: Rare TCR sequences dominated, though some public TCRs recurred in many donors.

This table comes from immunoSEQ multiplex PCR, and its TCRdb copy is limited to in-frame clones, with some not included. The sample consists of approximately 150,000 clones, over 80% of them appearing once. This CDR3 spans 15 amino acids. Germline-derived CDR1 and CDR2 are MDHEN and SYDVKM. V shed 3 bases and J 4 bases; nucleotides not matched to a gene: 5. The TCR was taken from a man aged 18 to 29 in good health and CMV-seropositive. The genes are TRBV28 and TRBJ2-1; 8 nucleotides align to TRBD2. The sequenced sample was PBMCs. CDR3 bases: TGTGCCAGCAGTTTCGCCGGGGGGGGTTACAATGAGCAGTTCTTC. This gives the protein CASSFAGGGYNEQFF.